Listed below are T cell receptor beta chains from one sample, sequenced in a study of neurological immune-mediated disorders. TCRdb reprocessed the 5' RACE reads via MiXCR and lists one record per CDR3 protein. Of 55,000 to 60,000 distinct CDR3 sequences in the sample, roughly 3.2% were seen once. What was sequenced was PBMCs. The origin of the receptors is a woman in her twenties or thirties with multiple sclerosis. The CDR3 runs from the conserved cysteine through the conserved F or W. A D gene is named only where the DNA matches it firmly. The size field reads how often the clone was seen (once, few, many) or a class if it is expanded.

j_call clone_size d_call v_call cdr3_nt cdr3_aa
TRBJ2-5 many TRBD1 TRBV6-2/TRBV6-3 TGTGCCAGCAGTTACGGACAGGGGATCCAAGAGACCCAGTACTTC CASSYGQGIQETQYF
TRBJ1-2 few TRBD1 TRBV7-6 TGTGCCAGCAGTCCCCTACCGCCAACGGGGGGACAGAACTATGGCTACACCTTC CASSPLPPTGGQNYGYTF
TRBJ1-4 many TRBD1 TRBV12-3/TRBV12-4 TGTGCCAGCAGGAGGGGGCAGGGTGAAAAACTGTTTTTT CASRRGQGEKLFF
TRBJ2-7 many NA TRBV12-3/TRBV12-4 TGTGCCAGCAGCCGAACCGCCTACTACGAGCAGTACTTC CASSRTAYYEQYF
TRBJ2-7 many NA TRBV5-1 TGCGCCAGCAACGACCCCTCAACTATCTACGAGCAGTACTTC CASNDPSTIYEQYF
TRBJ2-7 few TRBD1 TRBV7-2 TGTGCCAGCAGCTTAAGTAGGGGGCAGTCCTACGAGCAGTACTTC CASSLSRGQSYEQYF
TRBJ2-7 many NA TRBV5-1 TGCGCCAGCAGCTTTAGTTACTCCTACGAGCAGTACTTC CASSFSYSYEQYF
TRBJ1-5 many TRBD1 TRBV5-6 TGTGCCAGCAGCTTGACAGGGGAGGGTGATCAGCCCCAGCATTTT CASSLTGEGDQPQHF
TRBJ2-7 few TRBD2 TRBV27 TGTGCCAGCAGTTCGTGGCTAGCGGGAGCGAGAGAGCAGTACTTC CASSSWLAGAREQYF
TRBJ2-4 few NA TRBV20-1 TGCAGTGCTATTGGTCAGATAAAAAAAATTCAGTACTTC CSAIGQIKKIQYF
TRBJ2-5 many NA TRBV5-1 TGCGCCAGCAGACCAGGACTGGCTCGTGAGACCCAGTACTTC CASRPGLARETQYF
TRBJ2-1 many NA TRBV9 TGTGCCAGCAGCCCCCCGACTAGCTACAATGAGCAGTTCTTC CASSPPTSYNEQFF
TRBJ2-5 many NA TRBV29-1 TGCAGCGTTGTCATCACTTCCGTGGAGACCCAGTACTTC CSVVITSVETQYF